The source of this T cell receptor beta chain is a study of CD8+ T cells in alopecia areata. Study conclusions and caveats: In scalp, tofacitinib significantly decreased clonality and expanded CD8+ clones among the top 100.

Isolated RNA was reverse transcribed into cDNA used as the sequencing template. The method was immunoSEQ multiplex PCR; TCRdb's version includes in-frame clones alone and lacks a portion of them. The data show approximately 43,000 clones, with about two thirds seen just once and about a fifth held by the top ten. The treatment: oral pan-JAK inhibitor, 5-10 mg twice daily. To note about this clone: Its specificity is not known.

The CDR3 length is 13 residues. Germline assignment: CDR1 MNHEY and CDR2 SMNVEV (reference sequence). Trimming took off 5 bases at V and 1 base at J, with 9 bases between the two ends. This chain uses TRBV27 with TRBJ2-7; no clear D gene. This receptor was identified in a human donor with alopecia areata. Sequences were derived from CD8+ T cells sorted from blood, sampled at week 4, from a patient treated with tofacitinib. The chain's CDR3 is CASSQGLSYEQYF. Written as DNA, the CDR3 is TGTGCCAGCAGTCAAGGGTTATCCTACGAGCAGTACTTC.